This entry concerns a single TCR beta chain. Its target antigen remains unknown. No base qualities exist here, and no much larger clone lies one base off it. The entry originates in a study of Ad26.COV2.S vaccination and SARS-CoV-2 variants (dated by TCRdb to about 2021). About the full investigation: Vaccine-arm donors were drawn from COV1001, a multicentre, randomized, double-blind, placebo-controlled phase I-IIa trial of Ad26.COV2.S in healthy adults. Dosing of Ad26.COV2.S was intramuscular, at either 5x10^10 or 1x10^11 viral particles, delivered as one shot or as two shots spaced 56 days apart. Trial participants were randomized into five groups of five, in which low-dose or high-dose Ad26.COV2.S was given once or twice, or placebo was given on both occasions. TCRbeta repertoire sequencing was used to assess the specificity and breadth of SARS-CoV-2-reactive T cell receptors after Ad26.COV2.S vaccination. Throughout the experiments and outcome assessment, investigators stayed blinded to trial group allocation. The TCR-sequenced set comprised approximately 32 samples: around 20 Ad26.COV2.S vaccine recipients, 5 placebo recipients and 8 SARS-CoV-2 convalescent individuals.

In the paper's terms, the treatment or condition label means: some 20 received Ad26.COV2.S at low or high dose, single or two shots; 5 received placebo; per-sample allocation not given. Repertoires of vaccine and placebo recipients were sequenced from samples taken on day 63 after the first injection. In Cohort 1b, about 25 adults aged 18-55 years were enrolled at a single site in Boston, USA, between 29 July and 7 August 2020. Ad26.COV2.S was a replication-incompetent adenovirus type 26 vector that expressed a prefusion-stabilized SARS-CoV-2 spike protein derived from the original Wuhan strain. The immunoSEQ Assay was the method used to sequence TCRbeta CDR3 regions. After extraction, genomic DNA underwent amplification by bias-controlled multiplex PCR, followed by high-throughput sequencing. Turning to the authors' computational methods: To quantify the absolute abundance of each unique TCRbeta CDR3 region, sequences were collapsed and filtered. T cell fraction was estimated by normalizing TCRbeta template counts to usable DNA, which was measured by amplifying reference genes present in all nucleated cells. Repertoire TCRs were annotated as SARS-CoV-2-specific when V gene, CDR3 amino acid sequence and J gene were exactly matched to a known reactive TCR set. The reference SARS-CoV-2 TCR set was derived from MIRA and filtered for enrichment in COVID-19-positive ImmuneCODE repertoires, a step that removed public or cross-reactive TCRs. Using the MIRA antigens, annotated TCRs were further analysed by specific ORF or by position within an ORF. Breadth was defined as the number of annotated unique rearrangements divided by the total number of unique productive rearrangements, and depth was defined as the summed frequency of the annotated unique rearrangements. TCR breadth was compared between groups using two-sided Wilcoxon rank-sum tests. The source is immuneACCESS, and TCRdb retained only in-frame sequences with V and J called. Part of the clones is not carried over; for the studies checked, unresolved V genes explain less than half of this, and the remainder is unexplained. D and trimming come from the DNA, and the V and J calls and clone size come from that table. For this sample the table gives about 440,000 clones, of which about 90% were detected only once. About 4.4% of the sample is held by the ten biggest clonotypes.

On the study overall, not on this receptor specifically: The study was not powered to compare responses between vaccine doses or regimens. After vaccination, spike-specific CD8+ and CD4+ T cell responses were reported to show substantial breadth. The authors noted that the TCR breadth and depth analyses may have underestimated total T cell responses. Non-spike TCR breadth was comparable between vaccine and placebo recipients, consistent with the vaccine containing only spike. Higher spike-specific TCR breadth was observed in Ad26.COV2.S recipients than in placebo recipients (P = 0.0014).

Based on the germline V gene, the CDR1 and CDR2 sequences are MNHEY and SVGEGT. The CDR3 covers 16 residues, taking in both the cysteine and the phenylalanine. Only the CDR3 DNA is retained, 48 bases long and in frame from the first base. Trimming takes 0 bases from V and 6 bases from J, and the germline ends sit 18 bases apart. This material consisted of peripheral blood, taken in a trial of Ad26.COV2.S vaccine versus placebo. Recombination joined TRBV6-2 or TRBV6-3 with TRBJ2-7; no D gene call is confident. The TCR sequence derives from a person aged 18-65 years who received the Ad26.COV2.S COVID-19 vaccine or a placebo. The CDR3 has the sequence CASSYSTSAAAREQYF. The DNA reads TGTGCCAGCAGTTACTCGACTTCGGCCGCCGCCCGCGAGCAGTACTTC.